The following is a T cell receptor beta chain sequence with its context. Its specificity is not known. In TCRdb, the reads were re-called with MiXCR into one record per CDR3 protein. The table lists about 500,000 distinct CDR3 sequences, around 35% of them singletons. The sample belongs to a study of T cell repertoires in cytomegalovirus infection. Study details: Recently identified HLA-C-restricted CMV epitopes and well-studied HLA-B-restricted CMV epitopes were used by the study. Whole-study results and caveats: HLA-C-restricted CMV clonotypes gave the most frequent clonotype in two of eight donors.

V lost 4 bases and J lost 7; bases outside the gene matches: 7. Germline loops: CDR1 SGHVS, CDR2 FNYEAQ. There are 14 residues in the CDR3. Material: cultured PBMCs, obtained from culture after CMV antigen stimulation. The chain couples TRBV7-6 to TRBJ2-5, with 9 positions matching TRBD1. This TCR was recovered from a human donor in good health (CMV status not recorded). Some clones in this sample may be carry-over from other donors' samples. CDR3 sequence reads: CASSSRDRVGTQYF. CDR3 nucleotides: TGTGCCAGCAGCTCCCGGGACAGGGTTGGGACCCAGTACTTC.